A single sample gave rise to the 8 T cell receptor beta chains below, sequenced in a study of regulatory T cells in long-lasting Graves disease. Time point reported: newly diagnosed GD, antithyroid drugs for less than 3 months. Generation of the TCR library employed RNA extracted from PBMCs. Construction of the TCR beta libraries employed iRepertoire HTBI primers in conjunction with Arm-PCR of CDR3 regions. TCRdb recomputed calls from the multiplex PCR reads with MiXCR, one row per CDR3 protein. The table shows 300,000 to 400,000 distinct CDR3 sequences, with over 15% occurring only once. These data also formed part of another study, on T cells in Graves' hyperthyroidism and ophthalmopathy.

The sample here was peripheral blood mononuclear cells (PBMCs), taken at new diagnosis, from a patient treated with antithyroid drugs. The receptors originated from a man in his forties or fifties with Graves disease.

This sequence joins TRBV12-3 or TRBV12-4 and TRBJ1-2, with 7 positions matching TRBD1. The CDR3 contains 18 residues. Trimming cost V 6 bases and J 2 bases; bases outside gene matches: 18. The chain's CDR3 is CASSLGRQGLGPNYGYTF. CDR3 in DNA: TGTGCCAGCAGCCTAGGGCGACAGGGTTTGGGGCCAAACTATGGCTACACCTTC.

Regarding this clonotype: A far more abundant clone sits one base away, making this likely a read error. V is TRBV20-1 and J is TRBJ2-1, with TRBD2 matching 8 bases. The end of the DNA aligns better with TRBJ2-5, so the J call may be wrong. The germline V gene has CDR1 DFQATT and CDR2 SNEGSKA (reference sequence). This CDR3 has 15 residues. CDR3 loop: CSAPPNSGEVETQYF. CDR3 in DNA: TGCAGTGCGCCCCCCAATAGCGGGGAGGTGGAGACCCAGTACTTC.

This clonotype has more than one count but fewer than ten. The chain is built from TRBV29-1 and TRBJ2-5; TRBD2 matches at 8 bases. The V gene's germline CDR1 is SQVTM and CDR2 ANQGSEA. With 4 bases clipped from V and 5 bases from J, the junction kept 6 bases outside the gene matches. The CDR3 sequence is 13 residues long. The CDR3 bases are TGCAGCGTTGGCGGACTAGCCCTTGAGACCCAGTACTTC. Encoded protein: CSVGGLALETQYF.

CDR3 coding DNA: TGCGCCAGCAGCTTGGTCTCAGGGGCGGGGGAGACCCAGTACTTC. Translated, it gives CASSLVSGAGETQYF. The chain recombines TRBV5-1 with TRBJ2-5; either TRBD1 or TRBD2 may supply D (6 bases each). Germline values: CDR1 SGHRS, CDR2 YFSETQ. Trimming removed 0 bases from V and 5 bases from J, with 14 bases in between. The CDR3 consists of 15 residues.

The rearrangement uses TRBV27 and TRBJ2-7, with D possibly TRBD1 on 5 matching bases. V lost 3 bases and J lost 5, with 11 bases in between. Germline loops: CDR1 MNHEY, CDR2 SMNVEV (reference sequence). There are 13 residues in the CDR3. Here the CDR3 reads CASSFRRDDEQYF. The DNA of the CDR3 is TGTGCCAGCAGTTTCCGCAGGGATGACGAGCAGTACTTC.

CDR3 sequence: CASRSQGYGYTF. Here the CDR3 DNA reads TGTGCCAGCAGAAGTCAGGGCTATGGCTACACCTTC. The genes are TRBV6-2 or TRBV6-3 and TRBJ1-2, with D possibly being TRBD1 (5 bases). V lost 6 bases to trimming and J lost 4 bases, with 9 bases between them. In germline, CDR1 is MNHEY, CDR2 SVGEGT. There are 12 residues in the CDR3.

In DNA form, the CDR3 reads TGTGCCAGCAGCGCTTGGACAGCGAACACCGGGGAGCTGTTTTTT. This codes for CASSAWTANTGELFF. The gene calls are TRBV7-2 and TRBJ2-2; D perhaps matches TRBD1 (6 bases). The germline V and J ends were trimmed by 5 bases and 0 bases, with 10 bases remaining between them. The length of the CDR3 is 15 residues. Germline loops: CDR1 SGHTA, CDR2 FQGNSA.

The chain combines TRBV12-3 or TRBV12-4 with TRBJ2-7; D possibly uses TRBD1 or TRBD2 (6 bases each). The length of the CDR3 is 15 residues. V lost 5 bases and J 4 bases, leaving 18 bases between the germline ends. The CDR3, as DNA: TGTGCCAGCAGTCCTAGTGGGGGGCGCTTATACGAGCAGTACTTC. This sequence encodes CASSPSGGRLYEQYF.